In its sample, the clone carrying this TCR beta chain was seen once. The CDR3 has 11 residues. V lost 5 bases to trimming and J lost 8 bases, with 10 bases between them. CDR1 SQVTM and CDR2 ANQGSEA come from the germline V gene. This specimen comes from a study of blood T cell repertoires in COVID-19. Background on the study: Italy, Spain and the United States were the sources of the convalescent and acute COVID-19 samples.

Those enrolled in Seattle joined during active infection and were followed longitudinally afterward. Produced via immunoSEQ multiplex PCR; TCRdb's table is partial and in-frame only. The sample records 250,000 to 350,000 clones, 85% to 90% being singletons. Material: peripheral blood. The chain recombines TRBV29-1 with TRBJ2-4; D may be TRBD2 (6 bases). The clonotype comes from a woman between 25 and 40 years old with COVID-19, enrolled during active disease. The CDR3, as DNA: TGCAGCGTTCGGAGGGAGGACATTCAGTACTTC. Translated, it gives CSVRREDIQYF. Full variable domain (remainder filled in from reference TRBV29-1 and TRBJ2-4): SAVISQKPSRDICQRGTSLTIQCQVDSQVTMMFWYRQQPGQSLTLIATANQGSEATYESGFVIDKFPISRPNLTFSTLTVSNMSPEDSSIYLCSVRREDIQYFGAGTRLSVL.